This entry is about one T cell receptor (beta chain). The study drew participants aged about 18 to 89 years from fewer than 30 US areas. Sequencing used immunoSEQ multiplex PCR; TCRdb keeps in-frame clones, though not all of them. The sample gives under 200,000 clones, approximately 79% of which show up once; around 5.5% is in the top ten. These data come from a study of blood T cell repertoires in COVID-19. About the study: PBMCs, B-cell-depleted T cells, or T cells provided the cDNA or gDNA that made up the material.

The CDR3 is 16 residues long. V gave up 6 bases and J gave up 0 bases, with 15 bases separating them. Germline CDR1 reads MNHEY; CDR2 reads SMNVEV (reference sequence). The rearrangement joins TRBV27 to TRBJ2-1, with unresolved D. Sequencing was done on a sample of PBMCs or T cells enriched from blood (not recorded which). The sequence derives from a woman aged 55-69 years with acute COVID-19. DNA of the CDR3: TGTGCCAGCAGCGCCAAAGGAGTAGCCTCCTACAATGAGCAGTTCTTC. Translated: CASSAKGVASYNEQFF.